Listed here are 14 T cell receptor beta chains from one sample, sequenced in a study of blood T cell repertoires in COVID-19. Profiled with immunoSEQ multiplex PCR; TCRdb holds only in-frame clones, not every one. There are some 190,000 clones in the sample; approximately 85% occur only once, and 7.5% to 9.5% lies in the top ten. Sequencing was performed on peripheral blood. These receptors were obtained from a woman aged 60-75 years with acute or convalescent COVID-19.

This clone was recorded only once. This chain joins TRBV21-1 and TRBJ1-2; the tabulated D call, TRBD1, remains unverified against the DNA. TRBV21-1 is a documented pseudogene. The CDR3 is 14 amino acids. The CDR3 sequence: CASSKERGYYGYTF. The CDR3, as DNA: TGTGCCAGCAGCAAAGAGAGGGGGTACTATGGCTACACCTTC.

The rearrangement uses TRBV6-5 and TRBJ1-1; perhaps TRBD1 as D (5 bases). The length of the CDR3 is 14 residues. Trimming took 4 bases from V and 5 from J, leaving 14 bases between them. Germline V gene data show CDR1 as MNHEY and CDR2 as SVGAGI. As DNA, the CDR3 is TGTGCCAGCAGTTTCGCAGGGCAACGAACTGAAGCTTTCTTT. Its protein is CASSFAGQRTEAFF.

The rearrangement uses TRBV7-2 and TRBJ2-1; 10 nucleotides match TRBD2. Germline values: CDR1 SGHTA, CDR2 FQGNSA. The CDR3 covers 16 residues. J lost 5 bases, V lost 5 bases, and 9 bases had no gene match. The CDR3 bases are TGTGCCAGCAGCCGTCCGGGACTAGCGATCCACAATGAGCAGTTCTTC. It yields the protein CASSRPGLAIHNEQFF.

The chain couples TRBV2 to TRBJ2-4; 12 positions match TRBD2. V gave up 1 base and J gave up 0 bases; unmatched junction bases: 4. Germline CDR1 reads SNHLY; CDR2 reads FYNNEI. The CDR3 is 18 amino acids. This chain's CDR3 is CASSEGTSGKTAKNIQYF. The DNA for the CDR3 is TGTGCCAGCAGTGAAGGGACTAGCGGGAAGACAGCCAAAAACATTCAGTACTTC.

V usage is TRBV6-5 and J usage is TRBJ1-4; D not certain. The V gene lost 6 bases and the J gene lost 0 bases, with 11 bases spanning the gap. CDR3 length equals 15 residues. Germline loops: CDR1 MNHEY, CDR2 SVGAGI. DNA of the CDR3: TGTGCCAGCAGACCCGGTTCAACAACTAATGAAAAACTGTTTTTT. The encoded protein is CASRPGSTTNEKLFF.

The rearrangement links TRBV28 to TRBJ2-2, with unresolved D. This CDR3 spans 13 amino acids. The germline CDR1 and CDR2 sequences are MDHEN and SYDVKM. Trimming shortened V by 2 bases and J by 5 bases, and 6 bases separated the two germline ends. The CDR3 here is CASSLQKTGELFF. In nucleotides, the CDR3 is TGTGCCAGCAGTTTACAGAAGACCGGGGAGCTGTTTTTT.

J is TRBJ2-1 and V is TRBV6-5, with a weak D call TRBD1 (5 bases). Per the germline V gene, CDR1 is MNHEY and CDR2 is SVGAGI. The V end lost 7 bases, the J end lost 6 bases, and 13 bases lay between the germline ends. The CDR3 covers 13 residues. This chain's CDR3 is CASTRVGLNEQFF. The CDR3 DNA follows: TGTGCCAGCACCAGGGTAGGGCTCAATGAGCAGTTCTTC.

The V and J genes are TRBV6-1 and TRBJ2-4; D unclear. Trimming shortened V by 3 bases and J by 1 base, and 4 bases separated the two germline ends. This CDR3 comprises 13 residues. From germline, CDR1 is MNHNS and CDR2 SASEGT. The CDR3 reads CASSDMAKNIQYF. CDR3 nucleotides: TGTGCCAGCAGTGATATGGCCAAAAACATTCAGTACTTC.

This chain uses TRBV3-1 (or the pseudogene TRBV3-2) with TRBJ2-1; TRBD2 matches 12 bases. The CDR3 spans 15 residues. CDR1 is LGHDT and CDR2 is YNNKEL in the germline V gene (reference sequence). J lost 7 bases, V lost 2 bases, and 3 bases had no gene match. Written as DNA, the CDR3 is TGTGCCAGCAGCCAAAGACTAGCGGGAGCGAATGAGCAGTTCTTC. Residues: CASSQRLAGANEQFF.

The genes are TRBV9 and TRBJ2-1, with 11 bases lining up with TRBD2. The CDR3 has 19 residues. J gave up 2 bases and V 0 bases, and 10 bases lay outside the gene matches. Germline V gene sequence: CDR1 SGDLS, CDR2 YYNGEE. CDR3 amino acids: CASSVENSGRAGTYNEQFF. The CDR3 DNA is TGTGCCAGCAGCGTAGAAAATAGCGGGAGGGCCGGGACCTACAATGAGCAGTTCTTC.

DNA for the CDR3: TGTGCCAGCAGTCCCGGGACAGGGATGAGTCAGCCCCAGCATTTT. This sequence encodes CASSPGTGMSQPQHF. The chain joins TRBV27 to TRBJ1-5, with TRBD1 identical over 9 bases. CDR3 size: 15 residues. V shed 5 bases, J shed 6 bases, and the junction held 8 bases outside the gene matches. The germline gives CDR1 MNHEY, CDR2 SMNVEV (reference sequence).

The gene calls are TRBV30 and TRBJ2-4; D is perhaps TRBD2 (6 bases). The CDR3 is 16 amino acids. V was cut by 4 bases and J by 0 bases, with 16 bases left in between. Germline V CDR1 and CDR2: GTSNPN, SVGIG (reference sequence). The DNA of the CDR3 is TGTGCCTGGATGGCCCCGGGGGATTTAGCCAAAAACATTCAGTACTTC. Protein: CAWMAPGDLAKNIQYF. Filled out from reference TRBV30 and TRBJ2-4, the complete variable domain reads SQTIHQWPATLVQPVGSPLSLECTVEGTSNPNLYWYRQAAGRGLQLLFYSVGIGQISSEVPQNLSASRPQDRQFILSSKKLLLSDSGFYLCAWMAPGDLAKNIQYFGAGTRLSVL.

This chain links TRBV29-1 with TRBJ2-5; 14 bases line up with TRBD2. Germline-derived CDR1 and CDR2 are SQVTM and ANQGSEA. J gave up 2 bases and V 6 bases, and 14 bases lay outside the gene matches. This CDR3 is 18 amino acids long. CDR3 coding DNA: TGCAGCGTCCCGAGTGGACTAGCGGGAGGATTGATTCAAGAGACCCAGTACTTC. It is translated as CSVPSGLAGGLIQETQYF.

V is TRBV5-4 and J is TRBJ2-1, with D perhaps TRBD2 (5 bases). Trimming stripped 0 bases from V and 2 bases from J, with 9 bases between. The CDR3 is 15 residues long. The V gene's germline CDR1 is SGHNT and CDR2 YYREEE (reference sequence). CDR3 protein: CASSLGGSAYNEQFF. CDR3 in DNA: TGTGCCAGCAGCTTGGGCGGGTCCGCCTACAATGAGCAGTTCTTC.